This is a list of T cell receptor beta chains from one sample in a study of blood T cell repertoires in COVID-19. Only in-frame clones appear in the TCRdb table, and some are missing; sequencing was by immunoSEQ multiplex PCR. Of around 470,000 clones in the sample, roughly nine tenths were seen once. Sequenced input: peripheral blood. The receptors stem from a man aged 18 to 29 with COVID-19, enrolled during active disease. Both conserved end residues are part of each CDR3. D genes are given only for firm matches. Size values are once, few and many counts, or a class for expanded clones, and some rows have none.

size,V,J,length,D,CDR3,DNA
few,TRBV5-4,TRBJ1-1,13,NA,CASSFDLEADAFF,TGTGCCAGCAGCTTTGACCTGGAGGCTGATGCTTTCTTT
NA,TRBV15,TRBJ1-1,12,NA,CATRGMNTEAFF,TGTGCCACCAGGGGCATGAACACTGAAGCTTTCTTT
NA,TRBV28,TRBJ1-6,14,NA,CASSLRGNNSPLHF,TGTGCCAGCAGTCTGAGGGGGAATAATTCACCCCTCCACTTT
few,TRBV29-1,TRBJ2-2,16,TRBD1,CSVEVDDRVMSGELFF,TGCAGCGTTGAGGTAGATGACAGGGTTATGTCCGGGGAGCTGTTTTTT
NA,TRBV27,TRBJ2-7,12,NA,CASGDSNYEQYF,TGTGCCAGCGGTGACAGTAACTACGAGCAGTACTTC
NA,TRBV29-1,TRBJ2-7,13,TRBD2,CSVGLAGGYEQYF,TGCAGCGTTGGGTTAGCGGGGGGCTACGAGCAGTACTTC
NA,TRBV12-3/TRBV12-4,TRBJ2-1,13,NA,CASSPGSYNEQFF,TGTGCCAGCAGTCCCGGGAGTTACAATGAGCAGTTCTTC
NA,TRBV29-1,TRBJ1-1,13,NA,CSVVGGAVTEAFF,TGCAGCGTTGTAGGTGGCGCGGTCACTGAAGCTTTCTTT
NA,TRBV11-2,TRBJ2-3,16,NA,CASSLLGASSTDTQYF,TGTGCCAGCAGCTTATTAGGAGCTTCTAGCACAGATACGCAGTATTTT
NA,TRBV5-1,TRBJ2-3,15,NA,CASSFRRGVSDTQYF,TGCGCCAGCAGCTTCCGCAGGGGAGTGTCAGATACGCAGTATTTT
NA,TRBV28,TRBJ1-2,10,NA,CATEGYGYTF,TGTGCCACCGAGGGCTATGGCTACACCTTC
NA,TRBV11-2,TRBJ2-2,14,NA,CASSKRAWGGELFF,TGTGCCAGCAGCAAGAGGGCCTGGGGCGGGGAGCTGTTTTTT
once,TRBV5-1,TRBJ2-1,16,TRBD1,CASSLGGTGENNEQFF,TGCGCCAGCAGCTTGGGAGGGACAGGGGAGAACAATGAGCAGTTCTTC
NA,TRBV2,TRBJ2-5,18,TRBD2,CASGEAGTSGRSRKTQYF,TGTGCCAGCGGCGAGGCCGGGACTAGCGGGAGGAGTAGGAAGACCCAGTACTTC
NA,TRBV11-2,TRBJ2-3,12,NA,CASSLAGTLQYF,TGTGCCAGCAGCTTAGCGGGGACATTGCAGTATTTT
NA,TRBV11-2,TRBJ2-7,13,NA,CASSPDNSYEQYF,TGTGCCAGCAGCCCGGACAACTCCTACGAGCAGTACTTC